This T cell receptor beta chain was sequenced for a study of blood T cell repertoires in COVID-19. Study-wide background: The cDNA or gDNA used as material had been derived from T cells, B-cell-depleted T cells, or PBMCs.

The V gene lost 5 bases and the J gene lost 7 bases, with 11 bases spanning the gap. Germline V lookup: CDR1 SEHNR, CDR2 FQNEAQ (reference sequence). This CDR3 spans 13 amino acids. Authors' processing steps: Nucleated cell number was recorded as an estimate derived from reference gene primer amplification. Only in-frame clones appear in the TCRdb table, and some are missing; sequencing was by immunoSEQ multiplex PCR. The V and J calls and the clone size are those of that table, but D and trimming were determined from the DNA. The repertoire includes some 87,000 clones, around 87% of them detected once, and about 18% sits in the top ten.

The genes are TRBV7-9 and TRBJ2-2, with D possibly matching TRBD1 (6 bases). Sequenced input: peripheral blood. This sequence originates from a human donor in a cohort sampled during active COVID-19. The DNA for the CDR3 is TGTGCCAGCAGCCTGGGGGCCGGCGGGGAGCTGTTTTTT. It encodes CASSLGAGGELFF.